A single sample is the source of the 6 T cell receptor beta chains below, sequenced in a study of CD8 T cells in ankylosing spondylitis. MiXCR, applied by TCRdb to the 5' RACE reads, yields one record per CDR3 protein. The profile covers around 250,000 distinct CDR3 sequences, with roughly a tenth appearing a single time and about 6.8% taken by the ten largest. The sample consisted of blood, either unsorted or a sorted T cell fraction (not recorded which). The receptors originated from a male donor with ankylosing spondylitis or in good health (not recorded which).

The sample holds many counts of this clonotype. The chain has TRBV25-1 and TRBJ2-5; D is tentatively TRBD1 or TRBD2 (5 bases each). V was shortened by 5 bases and J by 0 bases, with 19 bases between the two germline ends. Germline CDR1 is MGHDK and CDR2 is SYGVNS. This CDR3 has 17 residues. The CDR3 nucleotides read TGTGCCAGCAGTCCGTACTCCGGGACGGATCACCAAGAGACCCAGTACTTC. Translating gives CASSPYSGTDHQETQYF.

This clonotype occurred many times. This chain joins TRBV27 and TRBJ2-3; D gene uncertain. Per germline, CDR1 MNHEY and CDR2 SMNVEV (reference sequence). V gave up 1 base and J gave up 4 bases, with 9 bases separating them. The CDR3 is 14 amino acids. The CDR3 spells CASSLLGWADTQYF. CDR3 nucleotides: TGTGCCAGCAGTTTATTGGGATGGGCAGATACGCAGTATTTT.

This clonotype was seen many times. The chain recombines TRBV24-1 with TRBJ2-2; D uncertain. Germline CDR1 and CDR2: KGHDR and SFDVKD. The CDR3 consists of 13 residues. The ends were cut back, 5 bases at V and 4 bases at J, with 7 bases in the middle. The CDR3 protein is CATSGVGTGELFF. CDR3 in DNA: TGTGCCACCAGTGGGGTGGGCACCGGGGAGCTGTTTTTT.

At least ten counts were recorded for this clonotype. This rearrangement joins TRBV5-1 to TRBJ2-7, with D tentatively TRBD1 or TRBD2 (6 bases each). CDR1 and CDR2 (germline): SGHRS, YFSETQ. The CDR3 contains 15 residues. The V end was cut by 6 bases, the J end by 2 bases, with 18 bases between. The CDR3 DNA follows: TGCGCCAGCAATAGGGGGAGCGGGCTCACCTACGAGCAGTACTTC. Its translation: CASNRGSGLTYEQYF.

This clonotype was counted ten times or more. The chain carries TRBV10-3 and TRBJ2-7; no clear D. CDR1 and CDR2 from the germline V gene are ENHRY and SYGVKD. V was cut by 3 bases and J by 0 bases, with 9 bases left in between. There are 14 residues in the CDR3. In DNA, the CDR3 is TGTGCCATCAGTGACCAGAAGGGCTCCTACGAGCAGTACTTC. Translating it yields CAISDQKGSYEQYF.

CDR3 sequence: CSVDLVGTGNYGYTF. Here the CDR3 DNA reads TGCAGCGTTGATTTGGTAGGGACAGGGAACTATGGCTACACCTTC. The chain combines TRBV29-1 with TRBJ1-2; TRBD1 agrees at 9 bases. Germline CDR1 and CDR2: SQVTM and ANQGSEA. V was clipped by 3 bases and J by 2 bases; unmatched bases: 7. This CDR3 contains 15 residues.